The 27 T cell receptor beta chains presented below share a single source sample, sequenced in a study of graft-versus-host responses after intestinal transplantation. Clones were read by immunoSEQ multiplex PCR, and TCRdb kept only the in-frame ones, dropping some. The sample shows roughly 69,000 clones, around nine tenths of them seen only once. Antigens of these TCRs are unknown. Sequencing was performed on unstimulated CD8+ T cells sorted from spleen or lymph node cells, taken before transplant. These receptors were taken from a human donor who was the organ donor for an intestinal transplant.

This chain uses TRBV27 with TRBJ1-3; TRBD1 matches at 7 bases. CDR1 and CDR2 (germline): MNHEY, SMNVEV (reference sequence). The V gene end was trimmed by 6 bases and the J gene end by 0 bases; junction bases not matched to a gene: 14. The CDR3 is 18 residues long. The CDR3 reads CASSLHGTAVYSGNTIYF. The CDR3 DNA sequence: TGTGCCAGCAGCCTCCACGGGACAGCGGTATACTCTGGAAACACCATATATTTT.

The chain employs TRBV10-3 and TRBJ2-7; D possibly corresponds to TRBD1 (5 bases). The germline V gene has CDR1 ENHRY and CDR2 SYGVKD. This CDR3 has 15 amino acids. Trimming stripped 0 bases from V and 7 bases from J, with 16 bases between. The CDR3 sequence: CAISESEQVVWEQYF. The CDR3 nucleotides are TGTGCCATCAGTGAGTCGGAACAGGTTGTTTGGGAGCAGTACTTC.

The chain recombines TRBV9 with TRBJ2-1, with 9 bases that match TRBD1. From germline, CDR1 is SGDLS and CDR2 YYNGEE. With V trimmed by 4 bases and J by 8 bases, 16 bases remained unmatched. This CDR3 contains 17 residues. CDR3 nucleotide sequence: TGTGCCAGCAGCTCGGGAGGCGGGACAGGGTGGGATGATGAGCAGTTCTTC. It translates to CASSSGGGTGWDDEQFF.

The CDR3 loop is CASSSTSVDYEQFF. Written as DNA, the CDR3 is TGTGCCAGCAGTTCTACGAGTGTCGATTATGAGCAGTTCTTC. V usage is TRBV6-5 and J usage is TRBJ2-1, with D hard to call. V was cut by 4 bases and J by 8 bases, with 15 bases left in between. The CDR3 consists of 14 residues. CDR1 MNHEY and CDR2 SVGAGI come from the germline V gene.

This chain links TRBV4-1 with TRBJ2-7; maybe TRBD2 (7 bases). The V end lost 3 bases, the J end lost 3 bases, and 21 bases lay between the germline ends. This CDR3 contains 17 residues. The germline gives CDR1 MGHRA, CDR2 YSYEKL. This chain's CDR3 is CASSQGGGASGFYEQYF. For the CDR3, the DNA is TGCGCCAGCAGCCAGGGAGGGGGGGCTAGCGGATTCTACGAGCAGTACTTC.

The chain uses TRBV19 and TRBJ2-1; 13 positions agree with TRBD2. The germline gives CDR1 LNHDA, CDR2 SQIVND (reference sequence). The CDR3 sequence is 17 residues long. The J segment lost 6 bases and the V segment lost 5 bases, leaving 10 bases of the junction unmatched. CDR3 sequence reads: CASSVGLAGEYPNEQFF. The CDR3 coding sequence is TGTGCCAGTAGTGTCGGACTAGCGGGAGAGTATCCCAATGAGCAGTTCTTC.

The J gene is TRBJ1-4, the V gene TRBV2, with a possible D match to TRBD1 (5 bases). With 6 bases removed from V and 8 bases from J, the gap between germline ends came to 22 bases. CDR1 and CDR2 from the germline V gene are SNHLY and FYNNEI. The CDR3 spans 16 residues. Here the CDR3 reads CASRSKGSGRGEKLFF. The CDR3 DNA follows: TGTGCCAGCAGATCAAAAGGGTCAGGGCGAGGAGAAAAACTGTTTTTT.

This chain uses TRBV19 with TRBJ2-4; 9 bases are shared with TRBD1. Germline V gene sequence: CDR1 LNHDA, CDR2 SQIVND (reference sequence). V was pared by 5 bases and J by 9 bases, with 11 bases of the junction left unmatched. This CDR3 is built from 15 residues. The CDR3 loop is CASSQSTGGAGIQYF. In DNA, the CDR3 is TGTGCCAGTAGTCAAAGTACAGGGGGCGCTGGCATTCAGTACTTC.

V gene TRBV15 combines with J gene TRBJ2-6, with D maybe TRBD1 (5 bases). The CDR3 runs 15 residues. V shed 3 bases and J shed 4 bases, with 10 bases lying between them. The germline V gene has CDR1 LNHNV and CDR2 YYDKDF (reference sequence). Here the CDR3 reads CATSSRVEGANVLTF. CDR3 in DNA: TGTGCCACCAGCAGCAGGGTGGAGGGGGCCAACGTCCTGACTTTC.

V is TRBV9 and J is TRBJ1-3; possible D gene TRBD1, 6 bases. CDR3 length: 16 residues. Germline V gene lookup returns CDR1 SGDLS and CDR2 YYNGEE. V was cut by 4 bases and J by 1 base, with 15 bases left in between. CDR3 protein: CASSSNRERSGNTIYF. The CDR3 nucleotides read TGTGCCAGCAGCTCCAACAGGGAAAGATCTGGAAACACCATATATTTT.

The chain has TRBV6-6 and TRBJ2-2, with 11 bases identical to TRBD1. Germline-derived CDR1 and CDR2 are MNHNY and SVGAGI (reference sequence). V lost 7 bases, J lost 5 bases, and 9 bases stayed unmatched. The CDR3 is made up of 16 amino acids. CDR3 protein: CASIPSGTGGTGELFF. The CDR3 DNA follows: TGTGCCAGCATTCCCTCCGGGACAGGGGGAACCGGGGAGCTGTTTTTT.

The chain is built from TRBV11-2 and TRBJ2-5; 8 bases map to TRBD1. The J call may be incorrect, as the DNA end agrees better with TRBJ2-7. CDR3 length: 16 residues. Germline V gene sequence: CDR1 SGHAT, CDR2 FQNNGV. CDR3 protein: CASSLAPWTGTYEQYF. DNA for the CDR3: TGTGCCAGCAGCTTAGCCCCTTGGACAGGGACCTACGAGCAGTACTTC.

This chain connects TRBV29-1 to TRBJ2-5, with D perhaps TRBD2 (6 bases). This CDR3 is 12 amino acids long. Looked up from germline, CDR1 is SQVTM and CDR2 is ANQGSEA. Trimming removed 6 bases from V and 5 bases from J, with 13 bases in between. In nucleotides, the CDR3 is TGCAGCGTCCCGACTAGTTTTGAGACCCAGTACTTC. Translation gives CSVPTSFETQYF.

This chain links TRBV9 with TRBJ2-1, with 13 bases that match TRBD2. Germline V lookup: CDR1 SGDLS, CDR2 YYNGEE. This CDR3 comprises 16 residues. The trim removed 3 bases at V and 10 bases at J, leaving 10 bases unmatched. CDR3: CASSEGTSGATTEQFF. The CDR3 DNA follows: TGTGCCAGCAGCGAAGGGACTAGCGGGGCCACCACCGAGCAGTTCTTC.

The J gene is TRBJ2-1, the V gene TRBV4-3; TRBD2 agrees at 15 bases. Per the germline V gene, CDR1 is LGHNA and CDR2 is YSLEER. The V gene end was trimmed by 1 base and the J gene end by 9 bases; junction bases not matched to a gene: 4. There are 16 residues in the CDR3. DNA for the CDR3: TGCGCCAGCAGCCAAGGGACTAGCGGGAGGGGAGGTGAGCAGTTCTTC. Encoded protein: CASSQGTSGRGGEQFF.

The chain recombines TRBV27 with TRBJ2-3; the D is unclear. Trimming pared 3 bases from V and 7 bases from J, leaving 11 bases between. Looked up from germline, CDR1 is MNHEY and CDR2 is SMNVEV (reference sequence). The CDR3 contains 13 residues. The CDR3 is CASSFSQAHTQYF. The CDR3 DNA is TGTGCCAGCAGTTTCAGTCAGGCCCATACGCAGTATTTT.

The gene calls are TRBV11-2 and TRBJ1-4, with 8 bases that match TRBD1. Losses at the gene ends were 5 bases for V and 0 bases for J; bases not matched to a gene: 8. Germline lookup yields CDR1 SGHAT and CDR2 FQNNGV. CDR3 size: 17 residues. CDR3 sequence: CASSGWTGPPTNEKLFF. The CDR3 DNA follows: TGTGCCAGCAGCGGTTGGACAGGGCCCCCAACTAATGAAAAACTGTTTTTT.

V gene TRBV2 combines with J gene TRBJ2-2; 8 nucleotides align to TRBD1. The CDR3 runs to 14 residues. The V segment lost 4 bases and the J segment 7 bases; nucleotides outside the gene matches: 5. The germline gives CDR1 SNHLY, CDR2 FYNNEI. Written as DNA, the CDR3 is TGTGCCAGCAGTGGCTCCGACAGGGGCGGGGAGCTGTTTTTT. Protein: CASSGSDRGGELFF.

The V and J genes are TRBV7-9 and TRBJ2-7; 8 nucleotides match TRBD2. Looked up from germline, CDR1 is SEHNR and CDR2 is FQNEAQ (reference sequence). The V and J ends lost 1 base and 1 base, in that order; junction bases with no gene match: 9. CDR3 size: 17 residues. The CDR3 sequence: CASSLGTSGSQSYEQYF. The CDR3 DNA sequence: TGTGCCAGCAGCTTAGGAACCAGCGGGAGCCAGTCCTACGAGCAGTACTTC.

This clone is a singleton in its sample. The chain recombines TRBV2 with TRBJ1-5; D possibly corresponds to TRBD1 (6 bases). The CDR3 runs 12 residues. Germline V lookup: CDR1 SNHLY, CDR2 FYNNEI. Trimming removed 6 bases at V and 4 bases at J, with 7 bases between. CDR3 sequence: CASRQGNQPQHF. Here the CDR3 DNA reads TGTGCCAGCAGACAGGGAAATCAGCCCCAGCATTTT. Based on the CDR3 plus reference TRBV2 and TRBJ1-5, the full variable domain is EPEVTQTPSHQVTQMGQEVILRCVPISNHLYFYWYRQILGQKVEFLVSFYNNEISEKSEIFDDQFSVERPDGSNFTLKIRSTKLEDSAMYFCASRQGNQPQHFGDGTRLSIL.

V and J are TRBV27 and TRBJ1-2; TRBD1 might be the D (6 bases). This CDR3 is built from 14 residues. Per the germline V gene, CDR1 is MNHEY and CDR2 is SMNVEV (reference sequence). Trimming removed 4 bases at V and 4 bases at J, with 13 bases between. The CDR3 DNA sequence: TGTGCCAGCAGTTCGCCCTCGGACAGCTATGGCTACACCTTC. Translating it yields CASSSPSDSYGYTF.

V and J are TRBV6-6 and TRBJ2-7, with D unresolved. V was pared by 8 bases and J by 6 bases, with 17 bases between. This CDR3 is 13 amino acids long. Germline V gene sequence: CDR1 MNHNY, CDR2 SVGAGI (reference sequence). The CDR3 DNA is TGTGCCAGCCTCCTCCCCTGGTCGGGCGAGCAGTACTTC. This sequence encodes CASLLPWSGEQYF.

V and J are TRBV27 and TRBJ2-1; 10 bases are shared with TRBD1. CDR3 length: 16 residues. Per the germline V gene, CDR1 is MNHEY and CDR2 is SMNVEV (reference sequence). V trimming: 5 bases; J trimming: 7 bases; junction bases outside the gene matches: 11. The DNA of the CDR3 is TGTGCCAGCAGTGAAACCGGGACAGGGGCTGGAAATGAGCAGTTCTTC. Encoded protein: CASSETGTGAGNEQFF.

V usage is TRBV19 and J usage is TRBJ1-4; no reliable D call. The CDR3 covers 13 residues. The germline CDR1 and CDR2 sequences are LNHDA and SQIVND (reference sequence). Deletions cut 5 bases from V and 8 bases from J, with 12 bases between. The CDR3 region is CASSALKREKLFF. The CDR3 DNA reads as TGTGCCAGTAGTGCATTAAAGCGGGAAAAACTGTTTTTT. The full variable domain, in which reference TRBV19 and TRBJ1-4 provide the parts outside the CDR3, is DGGITQSPKYLFRKEGQNVTLSCEQNLNHDAMYWYRQDPGQGLRLIYYSQIVNDFQKGDIAEGYSVSREKKESFPLTVTSAQKNPTAFYLCASSALKREKLFFGSGTQLSVL.

This clone occurred once. This sequence joins TRBV28 and TRBJ2-7, with D possibly being TRBD1 (6 bases). There are 15 residues in the CDR3. V shed 3 bases and J shed 4 bases, with 16 bases lying between them. Germline values: CDR1 MDHEN, CDR2 SYDVKM. The CDR3 bases are TGTGCCAGCAGTTTCGAGACAGGTGGTAGGTACGAGCAGTACTTC. Amino acids: CASSFETGGRYEQYF.

The chain uses TRBV2 and TRBJ1-1; 10 nucleotides line up with TRBD1. The ends lost 6 bases at V and 1 base at J; junction bases unmatched: 2. The CDR3 is 14 amino acids. Germline CDR1 SNHLY, CDR2 FYNNEI. The CDR3 here is CASRWTGGNTEAFF. DNA for the CDR3: TGTGCCAGCAGATGGACAGGGGGGAACACTGAAGCTTTCTTT.

This clone was recorded once. V and J are TRBV5-1 and TRBJ2-7; 10 nucleotides match TRBD1. Germline trimming cut 3 bases from V and 4 bases from J; bases unmatched to any gene: 4. CDR3 length: 14 amino acids. Germline assignment: CDR1 SGHRS and CDR2 YFSETQ. CDR3 in DNA: TGCGCCAGCAGCTGGACAGGGGGAGGATACGAGCAGTACTTC. Translation: CASSWTGGGYEQYF. The entire variable domain, with the rest obtained from reference TRBV5-1 and TRBJ2-7, is as follows: KAGVTQTPRYLIKTRGQQVTLSCSPISGHRSVSWYQQTPGQGLQFLFEYFSETQRNKGNFPGRFSGRQFSNSRSEMNVSTLELGDSALYLCASSWTGGGYEQYFGPGTRLTVT.